This TCR beta chain was obtained from a study of CDR3 diversity in severe acne. TCRdb used MiXCR to reprocess the PCR reads, holding one entry per CDR3 protein. The sample has roughly 81,000 distinct CDR3 sequences; 45% to 50% are singletons. The table lists this clonotype with many counts. The junction and the germline gene differ at one end; a read error may be behind it. CDR3 length: 18 amino acids. Germline-derived CDR1 and CDR2 are ENHRY and SYGVKD. This chain uses TRBV10-3 with TRBJ1-6; D ambiguous. The source of this sequence is a male donor in good health, serving as a control. Sequenced sample: blood. This CDR3 is CAIRERWAEEVADSPLHF. Written as DNA, the CDR3 is TGTGCCATCCGTGAGCGCTGGGCGGAGGAGGTGGCAGATTCACCCCTCCACTTT.